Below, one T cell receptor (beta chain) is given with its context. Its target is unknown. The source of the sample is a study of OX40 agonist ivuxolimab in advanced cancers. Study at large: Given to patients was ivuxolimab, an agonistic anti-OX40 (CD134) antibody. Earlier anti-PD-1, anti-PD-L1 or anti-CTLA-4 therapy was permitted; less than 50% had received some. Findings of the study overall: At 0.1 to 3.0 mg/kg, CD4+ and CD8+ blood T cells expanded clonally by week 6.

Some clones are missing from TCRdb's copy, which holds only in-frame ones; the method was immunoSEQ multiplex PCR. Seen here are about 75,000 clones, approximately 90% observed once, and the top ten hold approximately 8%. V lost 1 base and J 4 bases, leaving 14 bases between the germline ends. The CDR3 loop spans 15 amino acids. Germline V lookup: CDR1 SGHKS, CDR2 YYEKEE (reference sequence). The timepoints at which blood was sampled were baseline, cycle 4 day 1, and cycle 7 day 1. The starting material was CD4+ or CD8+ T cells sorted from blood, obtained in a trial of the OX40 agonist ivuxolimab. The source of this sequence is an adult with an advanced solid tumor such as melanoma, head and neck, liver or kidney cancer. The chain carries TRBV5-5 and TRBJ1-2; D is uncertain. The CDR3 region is CASSLTRTLSYGYTF. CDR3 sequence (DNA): TGTGCCAGCAGCTTGACCAGGACGCTATCCTATGGCTACACCTTC.